This TCR beta chain appears in the sequencing data of a study of T cell repertoires in cytomegalovirus infection. The wider study: Use of recently identified HLA-C-restricted and well-studied HLA-B-restricted CMV epitopes was part of the study. The public TCR beta signatures pointed to both CMV infection and matching HLA type.

The CDR3 totals 15 residues. V was clipped by 0 bases and J by 3 bases; unmatched bases: 4. Germline CDR1 and CDR2: MGHDK and SYGVNS. For this clonotype: Its antigen is unknown.

TCRdb reanalysed the reads using MiXCR and keeps one entry per CDR3 protein. Of about 830,000 distinct CDR3 sequences in the sample, less than 35% are singletons; the top ten hold around 12%. Study-level findings and limits: Ex vivo responses were dominated by HLA-C-restricted CMV-specific TCR beta clonotypes. Totalled public TCR beta family frequency picked out people who carried CMV plus the relevant HLA.

This chain connects TRBV25-1 to TRBJ2-5, with 7 bases fitting TRBD1. This specimen consisted of cultured CD8+ T cells from PBMCs, obtained from culture after CMV antigen stimulation. The receptor was isolated from a human donor in good health (CMV status not recorded). Some clones in this sample may be carry-over from other donors' samples. This CDR3 reads CASSEYIGTEETQYF. The CDR3 nucleotides read TGTGCCAGCAGTGAATATATAGGGACAGAAGAGACCCAGTACTTC.